There are a few counts of the clone carrying this T cell receptor (beta chain). The sample comes from a study of identical twins. cDNA carried unique molecular identifiers, and a universal primer site was added by template switching. A single record per CDR3 protein comes from TCRdb applying MiXCR to the 5' RACE reads. Of hundreds of thousands of distinct CDR3 sequences listed, around 20% are singletons. Trimming took 5 bases from V and 4 from J, leaving 11 bases between them. The germline V gene encodes CDR1 SEHNR and CDR2 FQNEAQ (reference sequence). The CDR3 consists of 13 residues. The same data also contributed to another study, on yellow fever vaccine responses in identical twins.

Sequencing used CD4+ T cells sorted from blood. The receptor comes from a woman aged 18-30 years in good health. The chain links TRBV7-9 to TRBJ1-2; D unresolved. The CDR3 DNA follows: TGTGCCAGCAGCGCTCTCGAAGGCTATGGCTACACCTTC. This sequence encodes CASSALEGYGYTF.